The clone carrying this T cell receptor (beta chain) has only a few counts. V was clipped by 0 bases and J by 4 bases, with 18 bases between them. The germline CDR1 and CDR2 sequences are LGHNA and YNFKEQ. This CDR3 has 18 amino acids. TCRdb's copy holds only in-frame clones and misses some; the assay was immunoSEQ multiplex PCR. The data contain roughly 15,000 clones, 71% of them seen just once; the ten biggest clones take up almost 3%. These data belong to a study of neoadjuvant anti-PD-1 for oral cavity cancer. The time point here: after neoadjuvant nivolumab, at surgical resection. The J gene is TRBJ2-2, the V gene TRBV4-2; D gene uncertain. This TCR was sampled from a person aged 35 to 85 with oral cavity squamous cell carcinoma. The sample consisted of PBMCs, taken after nivolumab (anti-PD-1) treatment. CDR3 loop: CASSQEFGAGGPTGELFF. As DNA, the CDR3 is TGTGCCAGCAGCCAAGAGTTCGGAGCAGGCGGACCCACCGGGGAGCTGTTTTTT.